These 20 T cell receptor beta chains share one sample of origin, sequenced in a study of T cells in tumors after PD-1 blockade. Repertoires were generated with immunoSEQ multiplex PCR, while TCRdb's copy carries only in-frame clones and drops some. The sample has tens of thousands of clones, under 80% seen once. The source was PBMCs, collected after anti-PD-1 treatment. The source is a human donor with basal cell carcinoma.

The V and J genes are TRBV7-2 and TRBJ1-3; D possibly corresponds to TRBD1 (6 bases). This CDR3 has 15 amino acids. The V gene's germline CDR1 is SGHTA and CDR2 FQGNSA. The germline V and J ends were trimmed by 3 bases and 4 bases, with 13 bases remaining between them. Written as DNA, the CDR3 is TGTGCCAGCAGCTTTTCCCCGGACAGAGGAAACACCATATATTTT. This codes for CASSFSPDRGNTIYF.

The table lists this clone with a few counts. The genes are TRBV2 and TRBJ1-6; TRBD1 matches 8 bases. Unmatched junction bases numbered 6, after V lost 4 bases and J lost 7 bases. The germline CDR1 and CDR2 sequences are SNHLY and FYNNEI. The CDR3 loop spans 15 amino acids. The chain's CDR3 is CASSGQGARNSPLHF. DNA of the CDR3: TGTGCCAGCAGTGGGCAGGGGGCGAGGAATTCACCCCTCCACTTT.

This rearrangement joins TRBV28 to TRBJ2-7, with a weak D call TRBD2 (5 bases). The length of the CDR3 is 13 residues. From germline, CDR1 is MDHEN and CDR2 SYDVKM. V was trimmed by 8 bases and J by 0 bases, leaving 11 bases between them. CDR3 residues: CASFGLSSYEQYF. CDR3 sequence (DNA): TGTGCCAGCTTCGGACTTAGCTCCTACGAGCAGTACTTC.

This CDR3 reads CASSEGAHSYNEQFF. CDR3 sequence (DNA): TGTGCCAGCAGTGAAGGGGCCCACTCCTACAATGAGCAGTTCTTC. The rearrangement links TRBV6-1 to TRBJ2-1, with no clear D. Germline-derived CDR1 and CDR2 are MNHNS and SASEGT. V lost 1 base to trimming and J lost 0 bases, with 7 bases between them. This CDR3 has 15 amino acids.

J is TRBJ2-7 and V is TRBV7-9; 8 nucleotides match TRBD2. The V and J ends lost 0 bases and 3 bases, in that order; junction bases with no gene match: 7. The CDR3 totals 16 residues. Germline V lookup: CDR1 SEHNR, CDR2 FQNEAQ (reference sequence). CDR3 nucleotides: TGTGCCAGCAGCTTAGCCCCGGGGGGGTACGACTACGAGCAGTACTTC. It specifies CASSLAPGGYDYEQYF. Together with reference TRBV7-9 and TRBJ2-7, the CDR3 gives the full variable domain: DTGVSQNPRHKITKRGQNVTFRCDPISEHNRLYWYRQTLGQGPEFLTYFQNEAQLEKSRLLSDRFSAERPKGSFSTLEIQRTEQGDSAMYLCASSLAPGGYDYEQYFGPGTRLTVT.

The CDR3 loop reads CASSPYLINQPQHF. CDR3 in DNA: TGTGCCAGCAGCCCCTACCTCATAAATCAGCCCCAGCATTTT. The rearrangement uses TRBV6-2 or TRBV6-3 and TRBJ1-5, with D unclear. The CDR3 has 14 residues. The germline V gene encodes CDR1 MNHEY and CDR2 SVGEGT. Trimming took 6 bases from V and 4 from J, leaving 13 bases between them.

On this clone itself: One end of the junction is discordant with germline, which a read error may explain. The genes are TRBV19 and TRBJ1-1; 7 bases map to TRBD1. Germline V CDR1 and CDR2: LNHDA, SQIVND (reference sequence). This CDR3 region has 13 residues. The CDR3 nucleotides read TGTGCCAGTAAAAGGGGGCCGGGGAGTGAAGATTTCTTT. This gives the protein CASKRGPGSEDFF.

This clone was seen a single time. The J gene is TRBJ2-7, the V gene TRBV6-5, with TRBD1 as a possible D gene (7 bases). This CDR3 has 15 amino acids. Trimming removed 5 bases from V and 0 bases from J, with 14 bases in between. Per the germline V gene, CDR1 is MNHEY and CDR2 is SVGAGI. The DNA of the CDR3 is TGTGCCAGCAGTATTTCAGGGGGGTTCTCCTACGAGCAGTACTTC. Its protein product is CASSISGGFSYEQYF.

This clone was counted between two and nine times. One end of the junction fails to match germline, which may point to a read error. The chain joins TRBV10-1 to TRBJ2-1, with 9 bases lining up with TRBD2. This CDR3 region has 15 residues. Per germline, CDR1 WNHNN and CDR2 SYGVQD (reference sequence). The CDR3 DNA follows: TGCGCCAGCAGCGCCCTAGCGGGGTCCTCCAATGAGCAGTTCTTC. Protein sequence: CASSALAGSSNEQFF.

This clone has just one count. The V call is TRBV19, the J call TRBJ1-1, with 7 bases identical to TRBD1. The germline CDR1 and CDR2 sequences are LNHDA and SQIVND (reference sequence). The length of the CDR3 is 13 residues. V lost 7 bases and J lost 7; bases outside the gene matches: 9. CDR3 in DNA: TGTGCCAGTAAAAGGGGGCCGGGGAGTGAAGCTTTCTTT. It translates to CASKRGPGSEAFF.

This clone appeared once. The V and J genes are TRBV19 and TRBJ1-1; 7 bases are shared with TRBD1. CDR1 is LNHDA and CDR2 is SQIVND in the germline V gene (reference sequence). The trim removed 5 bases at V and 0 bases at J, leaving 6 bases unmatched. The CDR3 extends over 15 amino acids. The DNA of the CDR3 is TGTGCCAGTAGTCCGTACAGGGGCATGAACACTGAAGCTTTCTTT. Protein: CASSPYRGMNTEAFF.

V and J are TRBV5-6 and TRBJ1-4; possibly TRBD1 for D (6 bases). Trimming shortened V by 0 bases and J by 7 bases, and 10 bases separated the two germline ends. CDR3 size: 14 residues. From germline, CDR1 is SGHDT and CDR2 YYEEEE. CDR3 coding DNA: TGTGCCAGCAGCTTGGGGGGGCACGGTGAAAAACTGTTTTTT. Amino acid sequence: CASSLGGHGEKLFF.

The CDR3 loop is CASSQPRGGQANTGELFF. The CDR3 nucleotides read TGTGCCAGCAGCCAACCCCGGGGAGGGCAGGCGAACACCGGGGAGCTGTTTTTT. This chain joins TRBV3-1 (or the pseudogene TRBV3-2) and TRBJ2-2; 7 nucleotides match TRBD2. The CDR3 totals 18 residues. Germline trimming cut 2 bases from V and 0 bases from J; bases unmatched to any gene: 9. Germline V gene sequence: CDR1 LGHDT, CDR2 YNNKEL (reference sequence).

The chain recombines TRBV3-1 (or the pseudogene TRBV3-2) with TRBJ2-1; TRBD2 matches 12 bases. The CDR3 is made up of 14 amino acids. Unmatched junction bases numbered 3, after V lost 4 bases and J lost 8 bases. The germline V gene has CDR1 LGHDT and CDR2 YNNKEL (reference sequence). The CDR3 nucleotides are TGTGCCAGCAGCCGGGGGACTAGCGGGTATGAGCAGTTCTTC. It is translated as CASSRGTSGYEQFF.

The CDR3 DNA is TGTGCCTGCCTAACAGGGGGCTTCGGAAACACCATATATTTT. Amino acid sequence: CACLTGGFGNTIYF. V usage is TRBV30 and J usage is TRBJ1-3; 9 positions match TRBD1. With V trimmed by 6 bases and J by 4 bases, 7 bases remained unmatched. The CDR3 spans 14 residues. Germline CDR1 reads GTSNPN; CDR2 reads SVGIG (reference sequence).

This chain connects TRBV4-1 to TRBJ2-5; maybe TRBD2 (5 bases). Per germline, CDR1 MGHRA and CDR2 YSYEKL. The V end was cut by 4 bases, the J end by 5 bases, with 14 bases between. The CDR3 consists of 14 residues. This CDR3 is CASSLIGMSETQYF. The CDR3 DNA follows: TGCGCCAGCAGCCTGATCGGGATGTCGGAGACCCAGTACTTC.

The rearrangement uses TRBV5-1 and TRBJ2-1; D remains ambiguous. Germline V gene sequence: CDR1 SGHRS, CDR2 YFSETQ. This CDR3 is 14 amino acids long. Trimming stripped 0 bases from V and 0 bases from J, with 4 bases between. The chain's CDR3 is CASSLVGSYNEQFF. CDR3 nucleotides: TGCGCCAGCAGCTTGGTTGGCTCCTACAATGAGCAGTTCTTC.

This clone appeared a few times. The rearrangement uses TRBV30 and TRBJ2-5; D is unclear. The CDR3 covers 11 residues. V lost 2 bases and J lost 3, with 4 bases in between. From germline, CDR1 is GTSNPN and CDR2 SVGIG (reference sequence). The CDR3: CAWSYKETQYF. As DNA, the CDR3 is TGTGCCTGGAGTTACAAAGAGACCCAGTACTTC.

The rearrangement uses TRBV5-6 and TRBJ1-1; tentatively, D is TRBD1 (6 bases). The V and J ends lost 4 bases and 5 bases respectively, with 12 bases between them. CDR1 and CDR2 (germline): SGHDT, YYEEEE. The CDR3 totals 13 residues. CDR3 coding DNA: TGTGCCAGCAGCGTTACAGGGCGGACTGAAGCTTTCTTT. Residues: CASSVTGRTEAFF.

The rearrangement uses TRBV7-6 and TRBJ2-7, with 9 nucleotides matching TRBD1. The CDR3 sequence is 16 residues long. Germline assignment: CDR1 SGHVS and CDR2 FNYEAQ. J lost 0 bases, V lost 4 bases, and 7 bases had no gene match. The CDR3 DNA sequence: TGTGCCAGCAGCTCCTCCGGGACAGGGAACTCCTACGAGCAGTACTTC. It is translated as CASSSSGTGNSYEQYF.